This is a list of T cell receptor beta chains from one sample in a study of T cells in localized non-small cell lung cancer. The assay was immunoSEQ multiplex PCR, and TCRdb's table has in-frame clones only and misses some. The top ten hold more than 25% of the sample, which has approximately 28,000 clones, less than 95% seen once. The input for sequencing was peripheral blood, taken before any cancer treatment. The receptors derive from a female donor older than 55 with stage I lung adenocarcinoma. Both conserved end residues are part of each CDR3. Fields, in order: D gene, V gene, J gene, clone size, CDR3 DNA, CDR3 protein. D genes are given only for firm matches. Expanded clones get a size class; other rows say once, few or many, or leave the size out.

>NA|TRBV7-8|TRBJ2-3|NA
TGTGCCAGCAGCTACAGGACCCACACAGATACGCAGTATTTT
CASSYRTHTDTQYF
>NA|TRBV28|TRBJ2-4|once
TGTGCCAGCAGTAGGGACACTTCGCTAGCCAAAAACATTCAGTACTTC
CASSRDTSLAKNIQYF
>NA|TRBV28|TRBJ2-1|NA
TGTGCCAGCAGTTTGTCTCATCTAGCATGGCAGTTCTTC
CASSLSHLAWQFF
>NA|TRBV6-1|TRBJ1-1|NA
TGTGCCAGCAGGGCCGAATCGAGCACTGAAGCTTTCTTT
CASRAESSTEAFF
>TRBD1|TRBV11-2|TRBJ2-5|NA
TGTGCCAGCAGCAGTAGACAGGGTCAAGAGACCCAGTACTTC
CASSSRQGQETQYF
>NA|TRBV7-9|TRBJ1-1|NA
TGTGCCAGCAGCATGACCGGTCAGGGGAACACTGAAGCTTTCTTT
CASSMTGQGNTEAFF
>TRBD2|TRBV4-2|TRBJ2-1|NA
TGTGCCAGCAGCCCCCAGCGGGGGGTTTACAATGAGCAGTTCTTC
CASSPQRGVYNEQFF
>NA|TRBV7-9|TRBJ1-1|NA
TGTGCCAGCAGCTTAACTTCAGGGAACACTGAAGCTTTCTTT
CASSLTSGNTEAFF
>TRBD1|TRBV18|TRBJ1-4|few
TGTGCCAGCTCGCGGGGACAGGGAGGTGAAAAACTGTTTTTT
CASSRGQGGEKLFF
>NA|TRBV7-9|TRBJ2-7|NA
TGTGCCAGCAGCTTTGCCCAGGGACCCCTCGGGCAGTACTTC
CASSFAQGPLGQYF
>NA|TRBV5-4|TRBJ1-1|once
TGTGCCAGCAGCTTTGAGAGTCACACTGAAGCTTTCTTT
CASSFESHTEAFF
>NA|TRBV19|TRBJ2-6|NA
TGTGCCAGTAGTCGGGGACAAGGATCTGGGGCCAACGTCCTGACTTTC
CASSRGQGSGANVLTF
>NA|TRBV9|TRBJ1-3|once
TGTGCCAGCAGCGTAGACCCAGGGTTTGAATCTGGAAACACCATATATTTT
CASSVDPGFESGNTIYF
>NA|TRBV6-1|TRBJ1-4|NA
TGTGCCAGCAGTGTTCTTTGGTCTAATGAAAAACTGTTTTTT
CASSVLWSNEKLFF
>NA|TRBV7-9|TRBJ1-2|NA
TGTGCCAGCAGCTCCGGACGTCCGGCTGTCACCTTC
CASSSGRPAVTF
>NA|TRBV14|TRBJ2-7|NA
TGTGCCAGCAGCCTACAGACGGACTACTCCTACGAGCAGTACTTC
CASSLQTDYSYEQYF
>TRBD1|TRBV7-3|TRBJ1-2|NA
TGTGCCAGCAGCGTATGGACAGGGTCTGGCTACACCTTC
CASSVWTGSGYTF
>NA|TRBV6-1|TRBJ1-5|few
TGTGCCAGCAGAGTTCGATGGGTCGACAATCAGCCCCAGCATTTT
CASRVRWVDNQPQHF
>NA|TRBV28|TRBJ2-7|NA
TGTGCCAGCAGGGTGGCAGCGTACTACGAGCAGTACTTC
CASRVAAYYEQYF
>NA|TRBV7-2|TRBJ2-1|NA
TGTGCCACCGCCAGACTAGTTTCCGATGAGCAGTTCTTC
CATARLVSDEQFF
>NA|TRBV28|TRBJ1-5|NA
TGTGCCAGCAACTGGGGGGTATGGTCGAGTCAGCCCCAGCATTTT
CASNWGVWSSQPQHF
>TRBD2|TRBV19|TRBJ2-1|NA
TGTGCCAGTAGTATCGCATTCAGGAATGGGCGGGGGGGCCTTATCTCCTACAATGAGCAGTTCTTC
CASSIAFRNGRGGLISYNEQFF
>NA|TRBV6-5|TRBJ1-1|NA
TGTGCCAGCAGTTACGCGGCGGAGAACACTGAAGCTTTCTTT
CASSYAAENTEAFF
>TRBD1|TRBV5-1|TRBJ1-2|NA
TGCGCCAGCAGCGACAGGGAATCCGATGGCTACACCTTC
CASSDRESDGYTF
>TRBD2|TRBV19|TRBJ2-7|NA
TGTGCCACCGGGGGGTCGCCCCTCTACGAGCAGTACTTC
CATGGSPLYEQYF
>NA|TRBV10-3|TRBJ2-7|NA
TGTGCCATCAGTGAGTCGACGACAGCCTCGTCGACTACGCAGCAGTACTTC
CAISESTTASSTTQQYF
>TRBD2|TRBV11-1|TRBJ2-5|NA
TGTGCCAGCAGTCAAATCAGCGGGGGGGAAGAGACCCAGTACTTC
CASSQISGGEETQYF
>TRBD1|TRBV19|TRBJ1-5|few
TGTGCCAGTAGTTTCCAACAGGGGAATCAGCCCCAGCATTTT
CASSFQQGNQPQHF
>TRBD2|TRBV5-4|TRBJ2-7|once
TGTGCCAGCAGCTTGGTCCTAGCGGGATCAAGCTCCTACGAGCAGTACTTC
CASSLVLAGSSSYEQYF
>NA|TRBV5-1|TRBJ2-2|once
TGCGCCAGCAGCTTGGCCGTCGCCCCTACCGGGGAGCTGTTTTTT
CASSLAVAPTGELFF
>NA|TRBV30|TRBJ1-1|once
TGTGCCTGGATTAACAGGAACGAAGCTTTCTTT
CAWINRNEAFF
>NA|TRBV19|TRBJ1-1|NA
TGTGCCAGCAAAGACAGGAGGCAGAACACTGAAGCTTTCTTT
CASKDRRQNTEAFF
>TRBD1|TRBV10-2|TRBJ1-1|NA
TGCGCCAGCAGTGAGCCTGCGGGACAGGGCGGCACTGAAGCTTTCTTT
CASSEPAGQGGTEAFF
>TRBD1|TRBV5-1|TRBJ1-1|NA
TGCGCCAGCAGCTTCGGCCCTGGGACAGGGACGTTCACTGAAGCTTTCTTT
CASSFGPGTGTFTEAFF
>TRBD2|TRBV19|TRBJ2-1|NA
TGTGCCAGTAGTCGGACTAGCGGGGACTCCTACAATGAGCAGTTCTTC
CASSRTSGDSYNEQFF
>NA|TRBV29-1|TRBJ2-7|NA
TGCAGCGTTGATGGTTCAGGGAATGGCTACGAGCAGTACTTC
CSVDGSGNGYEQYF
>NA|TRBV4-1|TRBJ1-5|NA
TGCGCCAGCAGCCAAGGAGCTTTGCCAAGATCCAATCAGCCCCAGCATTTT
CASSQGALPRSNQPQHF
>NA|TRBV5-5|TRBJ1-5|NA
TGTGCCAGCAGCACGGACAGCCGCAATCAGCCCCAGCATTTT
CASSTDSRNQPQHF
>NA|TRBV12-5|TRBJ2-7|NA
TGTGCTAGTGGTTTGGATGGTGGGCCGCACGAGCAGTACTTC
CASGLDGGPHEQYF
>NA|TRBV11-2|TRBJ2-1|NA
TGTGCCAGCAGCTTAGGTTTCTATGAGCAGTTCTTC
CASSLGFYEQFF
>TRBD1|TRBV14|TRBJ1-4|NA
TGTGCCAGCAGCCCTCGGACAGGGGGGGAAAAACTGTTTTTT
CASSPRTGGEKLFF
>NA|TRBV28|TRBJ2-3|once
TGTGCCAGCAGCTCCAGGGTTTATACGCAGTATTTT
CASSSRVYTQYF
>TRBD2|TRBV5-1|TRBJ2-1|NA
TGCGCCAGCAGCTTGAGCGGGAGGGCGGGGAATGAGCAGTTCTTC
CASSLSGRAGNEQFF
>NA|TRBV6-1|TRBJ1-1|NA
TGTGCCAGCCTAAGGGGAGTGGCTGAAGCTTTCTTT
CASLRGVAEAFF
>TRBD1|TRBV9|TRBJ1-2|NA
TGTGCCAGCAGACCGGGACAGGATTTTAACTATGGCTACACCTTC
CASRPGQDFNYGYTF
>NA|TRBV7-9|TRBJ2-1|NA
TGTGCCAGCAGCTTTCAGGTTCTCTATGAGCAGTTCTTC
CASSFQVLYEQFF
>NA|TRBV4-1|TRBJ2-3|NA
TGCGCCAGCAGCCCCGGGAGCATTAGCACAGATACGCAGTATTTT
CASSPGSISTDTQYF
>NA|TRBV11-2|TRBJ2-7|NA
TGTGCCAGCAGCAGAGTAGGGGACGAGCAGTACTTC
CASSRVGDEQYF
>TRBD1|TRBV18|TRBJ2-2|NA
TGTGCCAGCTCACCTTGGGGACAGGCCCGCACCGGGGAGCTGTTTTTT
CASSPWGQARTGELFF
>TRBD2|TRBV2|TRBJ2-5|NA
TGTGCCAGCAGTGAAGGTGTGGGGGGGGTCCGCCGGGAGACCCAGTACTTC
CASSEGVGGVRRETQYF
>TRBD1|TRBV18|TRBJ2-1|once
TGTGCCAGCTCACCTGCGACAGGGCGGACGGTCGAGCAGTTCTTC
CASSPATGRTVEQFF
>TRBD2|TRBV5-1|TRBJ2-3|NA
TGCGCCAGCAGCTTTAGTAGCGGGACCACAGATACGCAGTATTTT
CASSFSSGTTDTQYF
>TRBD1|TRBV6-5|TRBJ1-2|NA
TGTGCCAGCAGAAAGGACCGGGACAGGGTACATGGCTACACCTTC
CASRKDRDRVHGYTF